One sample yielded the 13 T cell receptor beta chains listed below, sequenced in a study of blood T cell repertoires in COVID-19. The assay was immunoSEQ multiplex PCR, and TCRdb's table has in-frame clones only and misses some. Of about 140,000 clones in the sample, approximately 80% were seen once. Sequenced: peripheral blood. The receptors here all came from an elderly woman with active or convalescent COVID-19.

The V call is TRBV13, the J call TRBJ2-5; perhaps TRBD1 as D (5 bases). This CDR3 has 15 residues. V was shortened by 4 bases and J by 4 bases, with 16 bases between the two germline ends. The germline V gene encodes CDR1 PRHDT and CDR2 FYEKMQ (reference sequence). In DNA form, the CDR3 reads TGTGCCAGCAGCTATAACGTGGCAGGGCTAGAGACCCAGTACTTC. As protein: CASSYNVAGLETQYF.

The CDR3 sequence is CASSLLYSGNTIYF. As DNA, the CDR3 is TGTGCCAGCAGTTTACTATACTCTGGAAACACCATATATTTT. The J gene is TRBJ1-3, the V gene TRBV28, with D unclear. The CDR3 has 14 amino acids. Germline V lookup: CDR1 MDHEN, CDR2 SYDVKM. Trimming stripped 2 bases from V and 0 bases from J, with 5 bases between.

This chain connects TRBV29-1 to TRBJ2-3; 10 positions match TRBD2. The CDR3 is 15 amino acids. With 4 bases clipped from V and 0 bases from J, the junction kept 4 bases outside the gene matches. Germline assignment: CDR1 SQVTM and CDR2 ANQGSEA. The CDR3 reads CSVGVAGGSTDTQYF. The CDR3 nucleotides are TGCAGCGTTGGTGTAGCGGGGGGCAGCACAGATACGCAGTATTTT.

The chain has TRBV28 and TRBJ1-1; TRBD1 matches 8 bases. Germline CDR1 reads MDHEN; CDR2 reads SYDVKM. V gave up 10 bases and J gave up 4 bases; unmatched junction bases: 5. The CDR3 covers 12 residues. Written as DNA, the CDR3 is TGTGCCATCCAGACAGGGGCCACTGAAGCTTTCTTT. As protein: CAIQTGATEAFF.

This chain joins TRBV3-1 (or the pseudogene TRBV3-2) and TRBJ1-2, with 11 bases identical to TRBD1. Germline trimming cut 1 base from V and 10 bases from J; bases unmatched to any gene: 5. In germline, CDR1 is LGHDT, CDR2 YNNKEL (reference sequence). CDR3 length: 14 residues. This CDR3 reads CASSQAGQGGVYTF. In DNA form, the CDR3 reads TGTGCCAGCAGCCAAGCGGGACAGGGGGGAGTCTACACCTTC.

This clone has only a few counts. V is TRBV5-1 and J is TRBJ2-3; the D gene is possibly TRBD1 (5 bases). In germline, CDR1 is SGHRS, CDR2 YFSETQ. V shed 0 bases and J shed 5 bases, with 10 bases lying between them. The CDR3 has 14 residues. The CDR3 DNA sequence: TGCGCCAGCAGCTTGGGACAGTCAGGAGATACGCAGTATTTT. Protein sequence: CASSLGQSGDTQYF.

This clone was counted only a few times. The chain recombines TRBV7-3 with TRBJ1-1; D remains ambiguous. This CDR3 region has 13 residues. Germline V gene data show CDR1 as SGHTA and CDR2 as FQGTGA. The V end lost 5 bases, the J end lost 8 bases, and 15 bases lay between the germline ends. The CDR3 region is CASSPAEGGEAFF. The CDR3 region has the DNA TGTGCCAGCAGCCCCGCCGAGGGAGGGGAAGCTTTCTTT.

The chain is built from TRBV13 and TRBJ1-2; 9 bases align to TRBD1. This CDR3 spans 14 amino acids. The V gene's germline CDR1 is PRHDT and CDR2 FYEKMQ (reference sequence). With V trimmed by 3 bases and J by 8 bases, 7 bases remained unmatched. The CDR3, as DNA: TGTGCCAGCAGCTTTATCGGACAGGGGAACGGCTACACCTTC. Its protein product is CASSFIGQGNGYTF.

The gene calls are TRBV4-2 and TRBJ2-3; a possible D gene is TRBD2 (5 bases). The V end lost 3 bases, the J end lost 2 bases, and 9 bases lay between the germline ends. Germline V lookup: CDR1 LGHNA, CDR2 YNFKEQ. The CDR3 length is 14 residues. This CDR3 reads CASSQDSITDTQYF. The CDR3 DNA reads TGTGCCAGCAGCCAGGACTCGATCACAGATACGCAGTATTTT.

This clone was detected only a few times. The chain has TRBV19 and TRBJ1-6; 8 bases fit TRBD1. The CDR3 runs 15 residues. V dropped 5 bases and J dropped 7; count of bases not matched to a gene: 7. Germline V gene lookup returns CDR1 LNHDA and CDR2 SQIVND (reference sequence). The CDR3 is CASSPRTGWNSPLHF. The CDR3 coding sequence is TGTGCCAGTAGTCCCCGGACAGGGTGGAATTCACCCCTCCACTTT.

This chain connects TRBV30 to TRBJ2-6; TRBD1 matches at 7 bases. The V gene end was trimmed by 2 bases and the J gene end by 2 bases; junction bases not matched to a gene: 6. The germline gives CDR1 GTSNPN, CDR2 SVGIG (reference sequence). CDR3 length equals 16 residues. The CDR3 nucleotides are TGTGCCTGGAGTTGGACAGGATCCCCTGGGGCCAACGTCCTGACTTTC. Protein: CAWSWTGSPGANVLTF.

J is TRBJ2-5 and V is TRBV25-1; D may be TRBD2 (6 bases). V lost 0 bases to trimming and J lost 5 bases, with 13 bases between them. Germline V gene lookup returns CDR1 MGHDK and CDR2 SYGVNS. The CDR3 runs 15 residues. The CDR3 DNA reads as TGTGCCAGCAGTGAATATGGAGGGCTAGGGGAGACCCAGTACTTC. This encodes CASSEYGGLGETQYF.

This chain joins TRBV5-4 and TRBJ1-1; 9 positions match TRBD1. J was trimmed by 4 bases and V by 4 bases; bases with no gene match: 8. This CDR3 has 15 residues. From germline, CDR1 is SGHNT and CDR2 YYREEE (reference sequence). Here the CDR3 reads CASSPLRDRATEAFF. CDR3 nucleotides: TGTGCCAGCAGCCCCTTACGGGACAGGGCCACTGAAGCTTTCTTT.